Each of the 2 T cell receptor beta chains below was sequenced from the same sample in a study of breast tumors, draining lymph nodes, adjacent tissues. A single record per CDR3 protein comes from TCRdb applying MiXCR to the multiplex PCR reads. The data show fewer than 250,000 distinct CDR3 sequences, about 30% seen once. Axillary draining lymph nodes of breast cancer patients supplied the node samples. The source material was axillary lymph node tissue. The origin of the receptors is a female donor with breast cancer. Some clones in this sample may be carry-over from other donors' samples.

The V call is TRBV4-2, the J call TRBJ1-1; tentative D call: TRBD1 (6 bases). V was cut by 4 bases and J by 4 bases, with 10 bases left in between. The germline V gene has CDR1 LGHNA and CDR2 YNFKEQ. CDR3 length equals 13 residues. CDR3 region: CASSRTGLTEAFF. CDR3 in DNA: TGTGCCAGCAGCCGAACAGGGCTCACTGAAGCTTTCTTT.

Many counts were recorded for this clonotype. DNA for the CDR3: TGTGCCAGCAGCGGAACCGTCGGGACAGGGAATGAAAAACTGTTTTTT. Amino acids: CASSGTVGTGNEKLFF. The chain combines TRBV7-9 with TRBJ1-4; 9 bases fit TRBD1. The germline gives CDR1 SEHNR, CDR2 FQNEAQ (reference sequence). This CDR3 has 16 amino acids. V was pared by 5 bases and J by 5 bases, with 9 bases of the junction left unmatched.